This entry is about one T cell receptor (beta chain). As processed by the authors: Using reference gene primer amplification, nucleated cell counts were estimated. Clones were sequenced by immunoSEQ multiplex PCR, and TCRdb holds only the in-frame ones, with some missing. V, J and clone size are those of that table, while D and trimming were read from the DNA. The sample lists a few hundred thousand clones, roughly 85% seen once, with around 3% in the top ten. V was clipped by 7 bases and J by 0 bases, with 16 bases between them. CDR3 length equals 17 residues. Per germline, CDR1 MDHEN and CDR2 SYDVKM. This sample is part of a study of blood T cell repertoires in COVID-19. Study-level information: From the United States, Italy and Spain came samples of acute and convalescent COVID-19. Sources were T cells, B-cell-depleted T cells, or PBMCs; the material itself was cDNA or gDNA.

The chain links TRBV28 to TRBJ1-6; D might be TRBD1 (5 bases). Specimen: peripheral blood. This TCR was recovered from a woman in her 30s with active or convalescent COVID-19. The CDR3 reads CASTRRAGLSYNSPLHF. CDR3 DNA: TGTGCCAGCACCCGACGGGCAGGGCTCTCCTATAATTCACCCCTCCACTTT. Complete variable domain (other parts from reference TRBV28 and TRBJ1-6): DVKVTQSSRYLVKRTGEKVFLECVQDMDHENMFWYRQDPGLGLRLIYFSYDVKMKEKGDIPEGYSVSREKKERFSLILESASTNQTSMYLCASTRRAGLSYNSPLHFGNGTRLTVT.